The 14 T cell receptor beta chains reported below all come from one sample, sequenced in a study of regulatory T cells in long-lasting Graves disease (dated by TCRdb to the early 2020s). The sample's time point, from its label and the paper: newly diagnosed GD, antithyroid drugs for less than 3 months. For both TCR sequencing and RNA sequencing, RNA was extracted from PBMCs in TRIzol. Library preparation was by multiplex PCR. The listed sequencing device is Illumina HiSeq 4000. iRepertoire HTBI primers and Arm-PCR amplification of CDR3 regions were used to construct TCR beta libraries. TCRdb cleaned the public reads at Q25 with fastp, built clones with MiXCR and kept in-frame beta chains. Merged by CDR3 protein, the rows form single entries marked with the most common genes and DNA. The sample has more than 450,000 distinct CDR3 sequences on record, 12% of them singletons. The ten largest clones add up to roughly 8.9% of the sample.

The data also belong to a second study, concerning T cells in Graves' hyperthyroidism and ophthalmopathy.

The sequenced sample was peripheral blood mononuclear cells (PBMCs), obtained at new diagnosis, from a patient treated with antithyroid drugs. The source of these receptors is a woman aged 30 to 39 with Graves disease. Donor details come from another sample of the same person, matched by shared clones.

There are a few counts of this clonotype. The V and J genes are TRBV28 and TRBJ2-7; TRBD2 might be the D (6 bases). Germline-derived CDR1 and CDR2 are MDHEN and SYDVKM. Trimming shortened V by 5 bases and J by 2 bases, and 13 bases separated the two germline ends. The CDR3 length is 14 residues. CDR3 residues: CASSRGGIPYEQYF. Written as DNA, the CDR3 is TGTGCCAGCAGTCGTGGAGGGATCCCCTACGAGCAGTACTTC.

This clonotype was counted at least ten times. The J gene is TRBJ1-5, the V gene TRBV28; D is undetermined. V lost 2 bases and J 8 bases, leaving 10 bases between the germline ends. This CDR3 spans 13 amino acids. Germline loops: CDR1 MDHEN, CDR2 SYDVKM. Here the CDR3 reads CASSLSYGEPQHF. The CDR3 nucleotides read TGTGCCAGCAGTTTAAGCTACGGGGAGCCCCAGCATTTT.

As regards this clonotype: A much bigger clone sits one base away, suggesting this may be a read error. The chain recombines TRBV2 with TRBJ2-7, with D tentatively TRBD2 (5 bases). Trimming cost V 7 bases and J 7 bases, with 14 bases left between them. This CDR3 spans 12 amino acids. Germline V CDR1 and CDR2: SNHLY, FYNNEI. In nucleotides, the CDR3 is TGTGCCAGCACCTTGGACTCTCAGGAGCAGTACTTC. As protein: CASTLDSQEQYF.

This clonotype was found a few times. This may be a read error: a much more frequent sequence differs by one nucleotide. The DNA for the CDR3 is TGTGCACTAGGCGGTCCGACTAATGAAAAACTGGTTTTT. Translation: CALGGPTNEKLVF. This sequence joins TRBV30 and TRBJ1-4; D uncertain. The germline CDR1 and CDR2 sequences are GTSNPN and SVGIG (reference sequence). The CDR3 totals 13 residues.

This chain links TRBV6-1 with TRBJ2-1; D may be TRBD2 (6 bases). The CDR3 extends over 16 amino acids. Between the trimmed V and J ends, which lost 4 bases and 2 bases, there was a span of 15 bases. Germline CDR1 and CDR2: MNHNS and SASEGT. The CDR3 DNA follows: TGTGCCAGCAGTGTCCCTCTCAGCGGGCCCTACAATGAGCAGTTCTTC. Protein sequence: CASSVPLSGPYNEQFF.

This clonotype was picked up many times. V and J are TRBV19 and TRBJ2-1, with D maybe TRBD1 (5 bases). The CDR3 consists of 13 residues. Deletions cut 2 bases from V and 7 bases from J, with 9 bases between. The germline gives CDR1 LNHDA, CDR2 SQIVND (reference sequence). The CDR3 nucleotides read TGTGCCAGTAGTATAAAGTCAGGGAATGAGCAGTTCTTC. Its translation is CASSIKSGNEQFF.

The rearrangement uses TRBV27 and TRBJ1-2; D might be TRBD1 (5 bases). V was pared by 4 bases and J by 2 bases, with 14 bases between. The CDR3 has 15 residues. Germline loops: CDR1 MNHEY, CDR2 SMNVEV (reference sequence). The CDR3 DNA reads TGTGCCAGCAGTTACGCCGGGACCGTGAACTATGGCTACACCTTC. It specifies CASSYAGTVNYGYTF.

This clonotype was recorded many times. The rearrangement uses TRBV6-1 and TRBJ2-1; TRBD2 matches at 14 bases. Per germline, CDR1 MNHNS and CDR2 SASEGT. V lost 6 bases, J lost 1 base, and 8 bases stayed unmatched. The CDR3 is 18 residues long. DNA for the CDR3: TGTGCCAGCAGGGCGGGACTAGCGGGAGAGAGGTCCTACAATGAGCAGTTCTTC. As protein: CASRAGLAGERSYNEQFF.

This clonotype was found many times. This chain links TRBV28 with TRBJ1-5, with D maybe TRBD1 (5 bases). In germline, CDR1 is MDHEN, CDR2 SYDVKM. The CDR3 loop spans 13 amino acids. The V and J ends lost 11 bases and 4 bases respectively, with 15 bases between them. CDR3 residues: CASRRGWNQPQHF. Written as DNA, the CDR3 is TGTGCCTCCAGGAGGGGATGGAATCAGCCCCAGCATTTT.

J is TRBJ2-5 and V is TRBV18; a weak D match, TRBD1 (5 bases). The CDR3 extends over 15 amino acids. Trimming removed 3 bases from V and 1 base from J, with 12 bases in between. CDR1 and CDR2 (germline): KGHSH, LQKENI. The CDR3 DNA sequence: TGTGCCAGCTCACCGAGACAGCCCCTCCAAGAGACCCAGTACTTC. Its protein product is CASSPRQPLQETQYF. Drawing the rest from reference TRBV18 and TRBJ2-5, the complete variable domain is NAGVMQNPRHLVRRRGQEARLRCSPMKGHSHVYWYRQLPEEGLKFMVYLQKENIIDESGMPKERFSAEFPKEGPSILRIQQVVRGDSAAYFCASSPRQPLQETQYFGPGTRLLVL.

The genes are TRBV4-3 and TRBJ1-1, with D perhaps matching TRBD1 (5 bases). Trimming removed 1 base at V and 0 bases at J, with 6 bases between. This CDR3 has 14 amino acids. Germline V gene sequence: CDR1 LGHNA, CDR2 YSLEER. The CDR3 reads CASSQGQMNTEAFF. CDR3 bases: TGCGCCAGCAGCCAAGGACAGATGAACACTGAAGCTTTCTTT.

At least ten counts were recorded for this clonotype. This chain links TRBV11-3 with TRBJ2-1, with 14 bases lining up with TRBD2. Germline values: CDR1 SGHNT, CDR2 YENEEA. The CDR3 length is 19 residues. Trimming took 4 bases from V and 7 from J; bases not matched to a gene: 15. In nucleotides, the CDR3 is TGTGCCAGCAGCTCGCCGGGACTAGCGGGAGACAATTCTGGTAATGAGCAGTTCTTC. Translation: CASSSPGLAGDNSGNEQFF.

At least ten counts were recorded for this clonotype. The chain carries TRBV7-2 and TRBJ2-7; TRBD2 might be the D (6 bases). Trimming pared 1 base from V and 2 bases from J, leaving 12 bases between. The CDR3 covers 15 residues. CDR1 and CDR2 from the germline V gene are SGHTA and FQGNSA. As DNA, the CDR3 is TGTGCCAGCAGCTTAGAGCTGGCGGGGACCTACGAGCAGTACTTC. It specifies CASSLELAGTYEQYF.

This clonotype was seen at least ten times. The V and J genes are TRBV7-9 and TRBJ2-1; D possibly corresponds to TRBD2 (6 bases). The CDR3 loop spans 12 amino acids. Between the trimmed V and J ends, which lost 4 bases and 9 bases, there was a span of 10 bases. Germline V gene lookup returns CDR1 SEHNR and CDR2 FQNEAQ (reference sequence). CDR3 coding DNA: TGTGCCAGCAGCTCCGTTAGCGGTGAGCAGTTCTTC. It yields the protein CASSSVSGEQFF.